This T cell receptor beta chain stems from a study of OX40 agonist ivuxolimab in advanced cancers. Overall study context: The eligibility criteria allowed prior anti-PD-1, anti-PD-L1 or anti-CTLA-4 therapy, and under 50% had some. Three partial responders included one hepatocellular carcinoma patient and two cutaneous melanoma patients.

Study observations and caveats: Determination of antigen specificity was not performed for the expanded peripheral T cells.

As to this clone: Its antigen is as yet unknown.

Germline V CDR1 and CDR2: MGHRA, YSYEKL. V dropped 1 base and J dropped 3 bases, with 7 bases sitting between them. The CDR3 totals 14 residues. The repertoire was sequenced with immunoSEQ multiplex PCR; TCRdb's copy has only in-frame clones and lacks some. The data show roughly 20,000 clones, 79% seen once. This clonotype was obtained from an adult with an advanced solid tumor such as melanoma, head and neck, liver or kidney cancer. The chain recombines TRBV4-1 with TRBJ1-5; TRBD1 is a possible D gene (5 bases). Sequences were derived from CD4+ or CD8+ T cells sorted from blood, sampled in a trial of the OX40 agonist ivuxolimab. This CDR3 reads CASSQGQSNQPQHF. In DNA form, the CDR3 reads TGCGCCAGCAGCCAAGGACAGTCCAATCAGCCCCAGCATTTT.